This TCR beta chain was recovered during a study of long-term antiretroviral therapy in people with HIV. Study conclusions and caveats: Diversity rose after ART but stayed below transplant donor controls.

For this clone: The antigen remains unidentified.

It was version v3.0 of the immunoSEQ assay that was run at survey level. TCRdb's copy holds only in-frame clones and misses some; the assay was immunoSEQ multiplex PCR. The table shows tens of thousands of clones, with 75% to 85% occurring only once. Trimming stripped 4 bases from V and 5 bases from J, with 5 bases between. The CDR3 contains 11 residues. From germline, CDR1 is MNHNS and CDR2 SASEGT. V gene TRBV6-1 combines with J gene TRBJ1-2; possible D gene TRBD1, 5 bases. The sample consisted of unsorted PBMCs, taken 1.9 years after starting antiretroviral therapy. The source of this sequence is a man younger than 30 with HIV. This CDR3 reads CASSAGYGYTF. The CDR3, as DNA: TGTGCCAGCAGTGCAGGGTATGGCTACACCTTC.